This TCR beta chain originates from a study of cytomegalovirus exposure and HLA in healthy donors. Sequencing used immunoSEQ multiplex PCR; TCRdb keeps in-frame clones, though not all of them. The repertoire holds about 260,000 clones, about 92% seen once, with under 4% in the top ten. Germline V lookup: CDR1 SGHAT, CDR2 FQDESV (reference sequence). The J segment lost 3 bases and the V segment lost 0 bases, leaving 11 bases of the junction unmatched. This CDR3 spans 19 amino acids. The receptor was isolated from a woman aged 25-40 years in good health and CMV-seronegative. The chain joins TRBV11-1 to TRBJ2-1; 10 bases agree with TRBD2. Sequences were obtained from PBMCs. The CDR3 DNA reads TGTGCCAGCAGCTTAGCTAGGGGAGTAGCGGGAGGCCTCTACAATGAGCAGTTCTTC. This gives the protein CASSLARGVAGGLYNEQFF. The full variable domain, in which reference TRBV11-1 and TRBJ2-1 provide the parts outside the CDR3, is EAEVAQSPRYKITEKSQAVAFWCDPISGHATLYWYRQILGQGPELLVQFQDESVVDDSQLPKDRFSAERLKGVDSTLKIQPAELGDSAMYLCASSLARGVAGGLYNEQFFGPGTRLTVL.